This is a list of T cell receptor beta chains from one sample in a study of blood T cell repertoires in COVID-19. The data were produced by immunoSEQ multiplex PCR, yet TCRdb's version contains in-frame clones alone and is incomplete. The sample has about 220,000 clones, approximately 80% seen once. Sequencing was done on a sample of peripheral blood. The receptors shown here come from a man younger than 40 with active or convalescent COVID-19. CDR3s include the opening cysteine and the closing phenylalanine or tryptophan. Each record gives: J gene, V gene, clone size, D gene, CDR3 DNA, CDR3 protein. A D gene is named only where the DNA matches it firmly. Not all rows give a size; the values are once, few, many and, for expanded clones, a class.

TRBJ2-7 | TRBV2 | NA | TRBD2 | TGTGCCAGCATGGGGGGGAGGGGTACCTACGAGCAGTACTTC | CASMGGRGTYEQYF
TRBJ2-3 | TRBV5-1 | NA | TRBD2 | TGCGCCAGCAGCAGCGGGGGGCTTAGCACAGATACGCAGTATTTT | CASSSGGLSTDTQYF
TRBJ1-2 | TRBV6-2/TRBV6-3 | once | NA | TGTGCCAGCACCCCGGACAGCTATGGCTACACCTTC | CASTPDSYGYTF
TRBJ2-1 | TRBV29-1 | NA | NA | TGCAGCGTCTTACTAAATCCCTACAATGAGCAGTTCTTC | CSVLLNPYNEQFF
TRBJ1-1 | TRBV11-2 | once | NA | TGTGCCAGCAGCTTATCTGGGAGGGATGATGAAGCTTTCTTT | CASSLSGRDDEAFF
TRBJ1-1 | TRBV27 | NA | NA | TGTGCCAGCAGTCCAGGGCTTCCGAACACTGAAGCTTTCTTT | CASSPGLPNTEAFF
TRBJ2-4 | TRBV12-3/TRBV12-4 | NA | TRBD2 | TGTGCCAGCAGTTCCGGGAGGTACATTCAGTACTTC | CASSSGRYIQYF
TRBJ2-1 | TRBV28 | once | TRBD2 | TGTGCCAGCAGCTACGCCCGGGGCGGGAGGTTCAATGAGCAGTTCTTC | CASSYARGGRFNEQFF
TRBJ2-7 | TRBV5-1 | NA | TRBD1 | TGCGCCAGCAGCATCCGGGACAGGGGTTCCTACGAGCAGTACTTC | CASSIRDRGSYEQYF
TRBJ1-4 | TRBV3-1/TRBV3-2 | NA | NA | TGTGCCAGCAGCCAAGTTAGGAGAACAACTAATGAAAAACTGTTTTTT | CASSQVRRTTNEKLFF
TRBJ2-1 | TRBV30 | NA | TRBD2 | TGTGCCTGGAGTGTTGGACTAGCGGGGAATGAGCAGTTCTTC | CAWSVGLAGNEQFF
TRBJ2-2 | TRBV7-2 | NA | TRBD1 | TGTGCCAGCAGCGCACGAGATACCCTACAGGGGGCCAACACCGGGGAGCTGTTTTTT | CASSARDTLQGANTGELFF
TRBJ1-1 | TRBV29-1 | NA | NA | TGCAGCGTTGTGTCGGTAAGACAGTCCGCCGTATCGGCTTTCTTT | CSVVSVRQSAVSAFF
TRBJ2-7 | TRBV7-9 | NA | TRBD1 | TGTGCCAGCAGCTGGGGGACAGGGAGCGAGCAGTACTTC | CASSWGTGSEQYF
TRBJ2-5 | TRBV18 | NA | NA | TGTGCCAGCTCACCCCTAGAGCAAGAGACCCAGTACTTC | CASSPLEQETQYF
TRBJ2-7 | TRBV3-1/TRBV3-2 | NA | TRBD1 | TGTGCCAGCAGCCACGGACAGGTCCGGCAGTACTTC | CASSHGQVRQYF
TRBJ1-2 | TRBV27 | NA | TRBD1 | TGTGCCAGCAGTTGGACAGGCGTTTGGGGTAACTATGGCTACACCTTC | CASSWTGVWGNYGYTF
TRBJ1-2 | TRBV29-1 | NA | NA | TGCAGCGTTGAACGGGGGTCCCATGGCTACACCTTC | CSVERGSHGYTF
TRBJ1-6 | TRBV3-1/TRBV3-2 | NA | NA | TGTGCCAGCAGCCCGAACAGGGCACCAAATTCACCCCTCCACTTT | CASSPNRAPNSPLHF
TRBJ1-2 | TRBV24-1 | NA | TRBD1 | TGTGCCACCAGTGGGCCGGGACAGAAGTATGGCTACACCTTC | CATSGPGQKYGYTF
TRBJ2-3 | TRBV7-7 | NA | TRBD2 | TGTGCCAGCAGCTTCCGACTAGCGGCCACAGATACGCAGTATTTT | CASSFRLAATDTQYF
TRBJ1-1 | TRBV28 | once | NA | TGTGCCAGCAGCCAGCCGAGGGAAAAAGAAACTGAAGCTTTCTTT | CASSQPREKETEAFF
TRBJ2-5 | TRBV10-1 | NA | NA | TGCGCCAGCAGACATGTCGACAGCACCCAAGAGACCCAGTACTTC | CASRHVDSTQETQYF
TRBJ1-1 | TRBV5-1 | NA | NA | TGCGCCAGCAGCTTGGCCGGGGGAGGGACTGAAGCTTTCTTT | CASSLAGGGTEAFF
TRBJ1-3 | TRBV5-5 | once | TRBD1 | TGTGCCAGCAGACTCGACAGGGACTCTGGAAACACCATATATTTT | CASRLDRDSGNTIYF
TRBJ1-5 | TRBV12-3/TRBV12-4 | NA | NA | TGTGCCAGCAGGTTAGGGTCGCGTCAGCCCCAGCATTTT | CASRLGSRQPQHF
TRBJ2-7 | TRBV6-2/TRBV6-3 | NA | TRBD1 | TGTGCCAGCAGTTACACATCCGGGACAGGGTCCTACGAGCAGTACTTC | CASSYTSGTGSYEQYF
TRBJ1-3 | TRBV19 | NA | TRBD1 | TGTGCCACCACACCGTCGCAGGGGGCAAACACCATATATTTT | CATTPSQGANTIYF
TRBJ2-7 | TRBV28 | NA | NA | TGTGCCTTACGGGGGGCCACCTCCTACGAGCAGTACTTC | CALRGATSYEQYF
TRBJ2-4 | TRBV23-1 | NA | NA | TGCGCCCTCAACGAGGGGGGGCGAGCCAAAAACATTCAGTACTTC | CALNEGGRAKNIQYF
TRBJ1-4 | TRBV28 | NA | TRBD1 | TGTGCCAGCAGTTTAAGAACTTGGACAGGGGGTGAAAAACTGTTTTTT | CASSLRTWTGGEKLFF
TRBJ2-7 | TRBV4-1 | NA | TRBD1 | TGCGCCAGCAGCGGACCGGGACAGGGAGGCTACGAGCAGTACTTC | CASSGPGQGGYEQYF
TRBJ1-2 | TRBV19 | NA | NA | TGTGCCAGTAGATTCGGGGGGTACTATGGCTACACCTTC | CASRFGGYYGYTF
TRBJ1-2 | TRBV6-5 | NA | NA | TGTGCCAGCAGTAGGGGACTTAACTATGGCTACACCTTC | CASSRGLNYGYTF
TRBJ1-4 | TRBV2 | NA | NA | TGTGCCAGCAGTGGACAGATAAATGAAAAACTGTTTTTT | CASSGQINEKLFF
TRBJ1-2 | TRBV5-5 | NA | TRBD1 | TGTGCCAGCAGCGCCGGACAGGGTATATGGGACTATGGCTACACCTTC | CASSAGQGIWDYGYTF
TRBJ1-4 | TRBV15 | NA | NA | TGTGCCACCAGCAGAAGACAGGTACGGGAAAAACTGTTTTTT | CATSRRQVREKLFF
TRBJ2-7 | TRBV5-4 | NA | NA | TGTGCCAGCAGCTTCCAGGCCAGCTCCTACGAGCAGTACTTC | CASSFQASSYEQYF
TRBJ1-1 | TRBV30 | NA | TRBD1 | TGTGCCTTGGGGACAGAAATTGTCAACACTGAAGCTTTCTTT | CALGTEIVNTEAFF
TRBJ2-1 | TRBV7-3 | NA | TRBD2 | TGTGCCAGCAGCTCCGGGACTAGCGGGAGAAATGAGCAGTTCTTC | CASSSGTSGRNEQFF
TRBJ1-1 | TRBV5-1 | few | NA | TGCGCCAGCAGCCCCGACAGGTTCCCCACTGAAGCTTTCTTT | CASSPDRFPTEAFF
TRBJ2-2 | TRBV7-2 | NA | TRBD2 | TGTGCCAGCAGCTTGACTAGCGGGGGATACGGGGAGCTGTTTTTT | CASSLTSGGYGELFF
TRBJ1-3 | TRBV5-1 | NA | NA | TGCGCCAGCAGCTTGGGGGCGCTCCACTCTGGAAACACCATATATTTT | CASSLGALHSGNTIYF
TRBJ1-5 | TRBV18 | NA | TRBD1 | TGTGCCAGCTCACAAATACAGGGGGATCAGCCCCAGCATTTT | CASSQIQGDQPQHF
TRBJ2-1 | TRBV28 | NA | TRBD2 | TGTGCCAGCACCCTATTTGCGGGGGGGAATGAGCAGTTCTTC | CASTLFAGGNEQFF
TRBJ2-3 | TRBV5-4 | few | TRBD1 | TGTGCCAGCAGCTTTCCCCCGGGACAGGGGACAGATACGCAGTATTTT | CASSFPPGQGTDTQYF
TRBJ2-1 | TRBV6-2/TRBV6-3 | once | TRBD2 | TGTGCCAGCAGTTACTCACCACTAGCGGGGATCTACAATGAGCAGTTCTTC | CASSYSPLAGIYNEQFF
TRBJ2-7 | TRBV28 | NA | NA | TGTGCCAGCAGGAGGGCCCGGTACGAGCAGTACTTC | CASRRARYEQYF
TRBJ1-6 | TRBV7-2 | NA | NA | TGTGCCAGCAGCCTACTGACAGTAAATAATTCACCCCTCCACTTT | CASSLLTVNNSPLHF
TRBJ2-2 | TRBV30 | NA | NA | TGTGCCTGGAGCAATTCCCGGGGGACCGGGGAGCTGTTTTTT | CAWSNSRGTGELFF